These 22 T cell receptor beta chains originate from one sample sequenced in a study of T cell changes during pregnancy in multiple sclerosis. The data were produced by immunoSEQ multiplex PCR, yet TCRdb's version contains in-frame clones alone and is incomplete. The sample holds about 93,000 clones; around 92% are singletons and the top ten take about 2%. The material was peripheral blood, obtained after pregnancy. These receptors all stem from a female donor with multiple sclerosis, enrolled in a pregnancy study.

V usage is TRBV6-1 and J usage is TRBJ1-5, with D unresolved. The CDR3 runs to 15 residues. Germline V gene lookup returns CDR1 MNHNS and CDR2 SASEGT. The V and J ends lost 4 bases and 6 bases respectively, with 16 bases between them. The CDR3 nucleotides read TGTGCCAGCAGTGGTACTCCCCCCCGTACTCAGCCCCAGCATTTT. It yields the protein CASSGTPPRTQPQHF.

The genes are TRBV2 and TRBJ2-7; possibly TRBD2 for D (5 bases). Germline values: CDR1 SNHLY, CDR2 FYNNEI. The V gene lost 2 bases and the J gene lost 13 bases, with 15 bases spanning the gap. The CDR3 is made up of 12 amino acids. CDR3 nucleotide sequence: TGTGCCAGCAGTGAATCCCCGACTATTACTTACTTC. This gives the protein CASSESPTITYF.

CDR3: CASSIGAQKQFF. Here the CDR3 DNA reads TGTGCCAGTAGTATAGGAGCACAGAAGCAGTTCTTC. The rearrangement uses TRBV19 and TRBJ2-1; D is uncertain. The CDR3 has 12 residues. V was pared by 1 base and J by 11 bases, with 9 bases between. Germline assignment: CDR1 LNHDA and CDR2 SQIVND (reference sequence). Using reference TRBV19 and TRBJ2-1 for the parts outside the CDR3, the full variable domain is DGGITQSPKYLFRKEGQNVTLSCEQNLNHDAMYWYRQDPGQGLRLIYYSQIVNDFQKGDIAEGYSVSREKKESFPLTVTSAQKNPTAFYLCASSIGAQKQFFGPGTRLTVL.

The chain employs TRBV13 and TRBJ2-5; no reliable D call. The V and J ends lost 4 bases and 7 bases respectively, with 7 bases between them. The CDR3 sequence is 11 residues long. Germline lookup yields CDR1 PRHDT and CDR2 FYEKMQ (reference sequence). CDR3 sequence (DNA): TGTGCCAGCAGCTCCACCGGGACCCAGTACTTC. The encoded protein is CASSSTGTQYF.

This clone was seen just once. The chain recombines TRBV6-1 with TRBJ1-2, with D hard to call. This CDR3 has 13 residues. The V end was cut by 5 bases, the J end by 6 bases, with 13 bases between. Germline assignment: CDR1 MNHNS and CDR2 SASEGT. CDR3 loop: CASSPSPSDGYTF. The CDR3 DNA is TGTGCCAGCAGTCCCTCCCCTTCGGATGGCTACACCTTC.

The chain's CDR3 is CASSLTSGGPTDTQYF. The CDR3 coding sequence is TGTGCCAGCAGCTTAACAAGCGGGGGACCCACAGATACGCAGTATTTT. The V call is TRBV7-2, the J call TRBJ2-3, with 8 bases that match TRBD2. V shed 2 bases, J shed 2 bases, and the junction held 6 bases outside the gene matches. Germline V gene lookup returns CDR1 SGHTA and CDR2 FQGNSA. CDR3 length: 16 amino acids.

This clone came up a few times. The rearrangement uses TRBV7-9 and TRBJ2-3; unclear D gene. The V gene's germline CDR1 is SEHNR and CDR2 FQNEAQ (reference sequence). V was pared by 2 bases and J by 2 bases, with 8 bases between. This CDR3 is 14 amino acids long. CDR3 residues: CASSLMGLTDTQYF. The CDR3 bases are TGTGCCAGCAGCTTAATGGGCCTCACAGATACGCAGTATTTT.

The chain combines TRBV4-1 with TRBJ2-5; TRBD2 is a possible D gene (5 bases). The CDR3 spans 18 residues. The V and J ends lost 0 bases and 2 bases respectively, with 19 bases between them. The germline gives CDR1 MGHRA, CDR2 YSYEKL. CDR3 coding DNA: TGCGCCAGCAGCCAAGAAGAGTTCGTAGGTCTAGCTCAAGAGACCCAGTACTTC. Translation gives CASSQEEFVGLAQETQYF.

This rearrangement joins TRBV25-1 to TRBJ2-7; tentatively, D is TRBD1 (6 bases). The V and J ends lost 0 bases and 3 bases respectively, with 15 bases between them. CDR1 is MGHDK and CDR2 is SYGVNS in the germline V gene. This CDR3 is 16 amino acids long. CDR3 amino acids: CASSEYVGATGYEQYF. CDR3 bases: TGTGCCAGCAGTGAATATGTGGGGGCGACCGGCTACGAGCAGTACTTC.

The chain couples TRBV5-8 to TRBJ1-2; 9 nucleotides agree with TRBD1. The V gene's germline CDR1 is SGHTS and CDR2 YDEGEE. CDR3 length: 13 amino acids. V dropped 5 bases and J dropped 6; count of bases not matched to a gene: 5. The CDR3 sequence: CASRLTGGDGYTF. DNA of the CDR3: TGTGCCAGCAGACTGACAGGGGGTGATGGCTACACCTTC.

The CDR3 region has the DNA TGTGCCAGCAGCCTAGGAATGGCGTCCTACGAGCAGTACTTC. Residues: CASSLGMASYEQYF. This chain links TRBV27 with TRBJ2-7; D is unclear. Per germline, CDR1 MNHEY and CDR2 SMNVEV (reference sequence). V was trimmed by 6 bases and J by 1 base, leaving 13 bases between them. The CDR3 contains 14 residues.

The gene calls are TRBV27 and TRBJ1-1; the D gene is possibly TRBD1 (5 bases). Germline-derived CDR1 and CDR2 are MNHEY and SMNVEV (reference sequence). The CDR3 is made up of 13 amino acids. The V end was cut by 8 bases, the J end by 0 bases, with 10 bases between. In nucleotides, the CDR3 is TGTGCCAGCGGAACAGGTTTGAACACTGAAGCTTTCTTT. Protein: CASGTGLNTEAFF.

This chain connects TRBV19 to TRBJ2-7, with 7 bases identical to TRBD1. Germline CDR1 reads LNHDA; CDR2 reads SQIVND (reference sequence). Trimming took 5 bases from V and 0 from J; bases not matched to a gene: 7. CDR3 length: 15 residues. For the CDR3, the DNA is TGTGCCAGTAGTCCGATGACAGGGAGCTCCTACGAGCAGTACTTC. Translation gives CASSPMTGSSYEQYF.

This chain's CDR3 is CASSQQTGHGYTF. DNA of the CDR3: TGTGCCAGCAGCCAACAGACAGGGCATGGCTACACCTTC. The V call is TRBV14, the J call TRBJ1-2; 7 bases are shared with TRBD1. CDR1 and CDR2 from the germline V gene are SGHDN and FVKESK. The V and J ends lost 2 bases and 6 bases, in that order; junction bases with no gene match: 3. The CDR3 contains 13 residues.

The V and J genes are TRBV18 and TRBJ2-3; D may be TRBD2 (6 bases). With 2 bases removed from V and 6 bases from J, the gap between germline ends came to 12 bases. Germline V gives CDR1 KGHSH, CDR2 LQKENI. This CDR3 has 14 amino acids. CDR3 coding DNA: TGTGCCAGCTCACCAGGGGTAGCGGCGGATACGCAGTATTTT. Protein sequence: CASSPGVAADTQYF.

This rearrangement joins TRBV7-9 to TRBJ2-4; perhaps TRBD2 as D (5 bases). Trimming stripped 5 bases from V and 1 base from J, with 21 bases between. Germline V gene data show CDR1 as SEHNR and CDR2 as FQNEAQ (reference sequence). CDR3 size: 18 residues. The chain's CDR3 is CASSPRSSGMEAKNIQYF. The CDR3 coding sequence is TGTGCCAGCAGCCCAAGGTCCTCCGGGATGGAGGCCAAAAACATTCAGTACTTC.

The chain joins TRBV7-3 to TRBJ2-3; 7 bases line up with TRBD1. Germline lookup yields CDR1 SGHTA and CDR2 FQGTGA. The V and J ends lost 4 bases and 0 bases, in that order; junction bases with no gene match: 1. This CDR3 spans 14 amino acids. DNA for the CDR3: TGTGCCAGCAGCTCGGGACAGAGCACAGATACGCAGTATTTT. Its protein product is CASSSGQSTDTQYF.

The chain carries TRBV5-6 and TRBJ1-2; TRBD1 agrees at 7 bases. V was clipped by 3 bases and J by 6 bases; unmatched bases: 8. CDR3 length: 14 amino acids. Germline CDR1 reads SGHDT; CDR2 reads YYEEEE. The CDR3 coding sequence is TGTGCCAGCAGCTGGGGACAGCCTTCCAATGGCTACACCTTC. It is translated as CASSWGQPSNGYTF.

The chain employs TRBV7-9 and TRBJ2-7; TRBD2 matches at 10 bases. From germline, CDR1 is SEHNR and CDR2 FQNEAQ (reference sequence). V lost 6 bases to trimming and J lost 4 bases; unmatched junction nucleotides: 3. The CDR3 loop spans 13 amino acids. CDR3 amino acids: CASSGTSEYEQYF. CDR3 DNA: TGTGCCAGCAGTGGGACTAGCGAGTACGAGCAGTACTTC.

The chain uses TRBV30 and TRBJ2-3, with TRBD1 matching over 8 bases. The CDR3 has 15 residues. The V gene's germline CDR1 is GTSNPN and CDR2 SVGIG (reference sequence). The junction had 5 bases not matched to a gene; V was cut back by 0 bases and J by 3 bases. DNA of the CDR3: TGTGCCTGGAGTGTTCAGGGGGCTTGGACAGATACGCAGTATTTT. This sequence encodes CAWSVQGAWTDTQYF.

The chain has TRBV7-8 and TRBJ2-2, with TRBD1 identical over 9 bases. V dropped 2 bases and J dropped 7; count of bases not matched to a gene: 5. Germline CDR1 and CDR2: SGHVS and FQNEAQ. The CDR3 length is 15 residues. The CDR3 here is CASSLKGTGFGELFF. The CDR3 DNA is TGTGCCAGCAGCTTAAAAGGGACAGGGTTCGGGGAGCTGTTTTTT.

The chain recombines TRBV6-5 with TRBJ1-1; D not resolved. V shed 6 bases and J shed 1 base, with 12 bases lying between them. CDR1 is MNHEY, CDR2 SVGAGI, per germline. The CDR3 has 14 residues. CDR3 sequence reads: CASSPGLANTEAFF. The DNA for the CDR3 is TGTGCCAGCAGCCCGGGTCTGGCGAACACTGAAGCTTTCTTT.